These 6 T cell receptor beta chains were sequenced from one sample in a study of blood T cell repertoires in COVID-19. TCRdb's copy holds only in-frame clones and misses some; the assay was immunoSEQ multiplex PCR. The data show 110,000 to 150,000 clones, around 90% seen once. Sequenced sample: peripheral blood. The receptors were sampled from a human donor in a cohort sampled during active COVID-19.

This rearrangement joins TRBV7-9 to TRBJ2-1, with TRBD2 matching over 8 bases. The length of the CDR3 is 14 residues. CDR1 is SEHNR, CDR2 FQNEAQ, per germline (reference sequence). Trimming removed 6 bases from V and 7 bases from J; junction bases left unmatched: 8. The CDR3 region has the DNA TGTGCCAGCAGAAGGGTTAGCGGGACAAATGAGCAGTTCTTC. Translating gives CASRRVSGTNEQFF.

The V call is TRBV5-4, the J call TRBJ2-7; 7 bases agree with TRBD2. This CDR3 has 12 residues. J lost 6 bases, V lost 4 bases, and 4 bases had no gene match. CDR1 is SGHNT, CDR2 YYREEE, per germline (reference sequence). The CDR3 sequence is CASSIGEGEQYF. In nucleotides, the CDR3 is TGTGCCAGCAGCATCGGGGAGGGCGAGCAGTACTTC. Together with reference TRBV5-4 and TRBJ2-7, the CDR3 gives the full variable domain: ETGVTQSPTHLIKTRGQQVTLRCSSQSGHNTVSWYQQALGQGPQFIFQYYREEENGRGNFPPRFSGLQFPNYSSELNVNALELDDSALYLCASSIGEGEQYFGPGTRLTVT.

This clone showed up just once. V and J are TRBV3-1 (or the pseudogene TRBV3-2) and TRBJ1-2; 7 bases fit TRBD1. Losses at the gene ends were 4 bases for V and 8 bases for J; bases not matched to a gene: 7. CDR3 length: 13 amino acids. Germline V gives CDR1 LGHDT, CDR2 YNNKEL (reference sequence). The CDR3 sequence is CASSPSTGPGYTF. CDR3 nucleotide sequence: TGTGCCAGCAGCCCTTCGACAGGGCCGGGCTACACCTTC.

This clone was found once. The V call is TRBV7-2, the J call TRBJ2-2; D is possibly TRBD2 (6 bases). V was cut by 1 base and J by 4 bases, with 13 bases left in between. The germline V gene encodes CDR1 SGHTA and CDR2 FQGNSA. The CDR3 runs 16 residues. The CDR3 DNA is TGTGCCAGCAGCTTAGAGGCGGGACGGACCACCGGGGAGCTGTTTTTT. Translation: CASSLEAGRTTGELFF.

The V call is TRBV6-1, the J call TRBJ2-3; 11 bases fit TRBD2. This CDR3 contains 16 residues. V trimming: 4 bases; J trimming: 8 bases; junction bases outside the gene matches: 11. The germline gives CDR1 MNHNS, CDR2 SASEGT. DNA for the CDR3: TGTGCCAGCAGTGCCATTAGCGGGAGGGCCATGGGTACGCAGTATTTT. This codes for CASSAISGRAMGTQYF.

About this clone itself: One end of the junction varies from germline; a read error may be responsible. The rearrangement uses TRBV4-1 and TRBJ1-1; the D is unclear. This CDR3 comprises 12 residues. Germline CDR1 and CDR2: MGHRA and YSYEKL. This chain's CDR3 is CASSQDRARRDF. In DNA form, the CDR3 reads TGCGCCAGCAGCCAAGATAGGGCGCGCCGGGACTTT.